Each of the 27 T cell receptor beta chains below was sequenced from the same sample in a study of cytomegalovirus exposure and HLA in healthy donors. Only in-frame clones appear in the TCRdb table, and some are missing; sequencing was by immunoSEQ multiplex PCR. The table shows some 130,000 clones, with almost 85% occurring only once. The sequenced sample was PBMCs. The receptors derive from a young woman in good health and CMV-seronegative.

The chain recombines TRBV7-2 with TRBJ1-6; TRBD1 matches 7 bases. Germline V lookup: CDR1 SGHTA, CDR2 FQGNSA. V lost 3 bases, J lost 13 bases, and 6 bases stayed unmatched. The length of the CDR3 is 13 residues. CDR3 sequence (DNA): TGTGCCAGCAGCTTGGGACAGATTCGTCCCCTCCACTTT. Its translation: CASSLGQIRPLHF.

The CDR3 region is CASSERGGTYGYTF. CDR3 DNA: TGTGCCAGCAGTGAACGGGGAGGAACCTATGGCTACACCTTC. This chain joins TRBV6-1 and TRBJ1-2, with D uncertain. Germline-derived CDR1 and CDR2 are MNHNS and SASEGT. The CDR3 is 14 residues long. V was cut by 2 bases and J by 4 bases, with 11 bases left in between.

The chain is built from TRBV7-9 and TRBJ1-4; D not certain. The V gene lost 6 bases and the J gene lost 4 bases, with 6 bases spanning the gap. Germline CDR1 reads SEHNR; CDR2 reads FQNEAQ (reference sequence). CDR3 length: 12 amino acids. CDR3: CASSPLNEKLFF. CDR3 sequence (DNA): TGTGCCAGCAGTCCCCTTAATGAAAAACTGTTTTTT.

This clone was seen a few times. The V and J genes are TRBV5-4 and TRBJ2-5; 10 nucleotides match TRBD2. Looked up from germline, CDR1 is SGHNT and CDR2 is YYREEE (reference sequence). Trimming took 1 base from V and 5 from J; bases not matched to a gene: 5. This CDR3 spans 15 amino acids. The CDR3 loop is CASSLSGGASETQYF. The CDR3, as DNA: TGTGCCAGCAGCTTGAGCGGGGGGGCCAGTGAGACCCAGTACTTC. The full variable domain, rest sourced from reference TRBV5-4 and TRBJ2-5, is ETGVTQSPTHLIKTRGQQVTLRCSSQSGHNTVSWYQQALGQGPQFIFQYYREEENGRGNFPPRFSGLQFPNYSSELNVNALELDDSALYLCASSLSGGASETQYFGPGTRLLVL.

The V gene is TRBV6-6, the J gene TRBJ2-7; weak D call: TRBD1 (6 bases). Germline V lookup: CDR1 MNHNY, CDR2 SVGAGI (reference sequence). The CDR3 is made up of 16 amino acids. V was shortened by 6 bases and J by 3 bases, with 21 bases between the two germline ends. In DNA, the CDR3 is TGTGCCAGCAGCCTAGAATCCGACAGGTCGAACTACGAGCAGTACTTC. Its protein product is CASSLESDRSNYEQYF.

The V and J genes are TRBV6-5 and TRBJ1-5; TRBD1 might be the D (6 bases). V dropped 0 bases and J dropped 5 bases, with 8 bases sitting between them. The germline CDR1 and CDR2 sequences are MNHEY and SVGAGI. The CDR3 has 14 residues. Written as DNA, the CDR3 is TGTGCCAGCAGTTACTCGACAGGCGATCAGCCCCAGCATTTT. It codes for CASSYSTGDQPQHF.

This chain joins TRBV28 and TRBJ2-6; 7 nucleotides line up with TRBD1. V shed 10 bases and J 0 bases; nucleotides not matched to a gene: 6. The CDR3 is made up of 15 amino acids. Germline V lookup: CDR1 MDHEN, CDR2 SYDVKM. Written as DNA, the CDR3 is TGTGCCACCAGGGGGAGTAGCTCTGGGGCCAACGTCCTGACTTTC. It codes for CATRGSSSGANVLTF.

The rearrangement uses TRBV9 and TRBJ2-5; 9 positions match TRBD2. The CDR3 totals 17 residues. The germline gives CDR1 SGDLS, CDR2 YYNGEE. V shed 0 bases and J 1 base; nucleotides not matched to a gene: 7. CDR3 sequence reads: CASSVAVAGATQETQYF. CDR3 nucleotide sequence: TGTGCCAGCAGCGTAGCGGTAGCGGGGGCCACCCAAGAGACCCAGTACTTC.

V gene TRBV18 combines with J gene TRBJ2-7, with TRBD1 matching 11 bases. This CDR3 comprises 14 residues. V shed 6 bases and J 3 bases; nucleotides not matched to a gene: 4. CDR1 KGHSH and CDR2 LQKENI come from the germline V gene. CDR3 DNA: TGTGCCAGCTCGTCCGGGACAGGGGGCTACGAGCAGTACTTC. This translates into CASSSGTGGYEQYF.

The table lists this clone with a few counts. The rearrangement uses TRBV19 and TRBJ1-2; D is unresolved. The V and J ends lost 0 bases and 8 bases respectively, with 4 bases between them. CDR3 length equals 11 residues. The V gene's germline CDR1 is LNHDA and CDR2 SQIVND (reference sequence). This CDR3 reads CASSIDLGYTF. Here the CDR3 DNA reads TGTGCCAGTAGTATAGATCTGGGCTACACCTTC.

This chain links TRBV9 with TRBJ2-6; 7 bases line up with TRBD2. The CDR3 sequence is 16 residues long. The ends lost 0 bases at V and 1 base at J; junction bases unmatched: 1. Germline-derived CDR1 and CDR2 are SGDLS and YYNGEE. CDR3 DNA sequence: TGTGCCAGCAGCGTAGGGGAGGGGTCTGGGGCCAACGTCCTGACTTTC. This gives the protein CASSVGEGSGANVLTF.

This chain uses TRBV28 with TRBJ1-1; a possible D gene is TRBD1 (6 bases). The germline V gene encodes CDR1 MDHEN and CDR2 SYDVKM. CDR3 length: 14 residues. V lost 2 bases and J lost 8, with 15 bases in between. The CDR3, as DNA: TGTGCCAGCAGTTTAGTTCAGGGGTCGCGCGAAGCTTTCTTT. This codes for CASSLVQGSREAFF.

V and J are TRBV6-5 and TRBJ2-2; maybe TRBD1 (5 bases). CDR1 and CDR2 (germline): MNHEY, SVGAGI. The length of the CDR3 is 14 residues. V was trimmed by 5 bases and J by 1 base, leaving 8 bases between them. CDR3 sequence: CASSDGQNTGELFF. DNA for the CDR3: TGTGCCAGCAGTGACGGACAGAACACCGGGGAGCTGTTTTTT.

At least ten counts were recorded for this clone. The V gene is TRBV18, the J gene TRBJ1-1; weak D call: TRBD1 (5 bases). The germline CDR1 and CDR2 sequences are KGHSH and LQKENI. Trimming removed 5 bases at V and 3 bases at J, with 16 bases between. The CDR3 extends over 15 amino acids. CDR3 region: CASSAQTGLHTEAFF. DNA of the CDR3: TGTGCCAGCTCAGCTCAAACGGGACTCCACACTGAAGCTTTCTTT.

The CDR3: CASSVDLTGGGYTF. The CDR3 DNA reads TGTGCCAGCAGTGTCGATCTAACAGGGGGTGGCTACACCTTC. The rearrangement joins TRBV7-9 to TRBJ1-2, with TRBD1 matching 8 bases. J lost 7 bases, V lost 6 bases, and 10 bases had no gene match. The V gene's germline CDR1 is SEHNR and CDR2 FQNEAQ (reference sequence). This CDR3 contains 14 residues.

The V call is TRBV4-3, the J call TRBJ1-1, with D unresolved. In germline, CDR1 is LGHNA, CDR2 YSLEER. Trimming shortened V by 1 base and J by 10 bases, and 7 bases separated the two germline ends. The CDR3 is 11 residues long. The CDR3 DNA reads as TGCGCCAGCAGCCAAGGAGGGCGAGCTTTCTTT. Encoded protein: CASSQGGRAFF.

The J gene is TRBJ1-1, the V gene TRBV19, with 7 bases aligning to TRBD1. V lost 6 bases and J lost 1; bases outside the gene matches: 8. CDR1 is LNHDA and CDR2 is SQIVND in the germline V gene (reference sequence). This CDR3 is built from 15 residues. The CDR3 DNA is TGTGCCAGTAGAACCCTCGGGACAGAGAACACTGAAGCTTTCTTT. Amino acids: CASRTLGTENTEAFF.

This clone has only one observation. The chain uses TRBV27 and TRBJ1-3; 8 bases align to TRBD1. The V and J ends lost 3 bases and 11 bases, in that order; junction bases with no gene match: 6. This CDR3 is built from 13 residues. Looked up from germline, CDR1 is MNHEY and CDR2 is SMNVEV (reference sequence). CDR3 sequence reads: CASSFGTGEPIYF. CDR3 nucleotide sequence: TGTGCCAGCAGTTTCGGGACAGGAGAACCCATATATTTT.

The J gene is TRBJ1-2, the V gene TRBV5-1; 8 bases line up with TRBD1. Germline CDR1 is SGHRS and CDR2 is YFSETQ. The V and J ends lost 2 bases and 9 bases, in that order; junction bases with no gene match: 9. The CDR3 has 14 amino acids. DNA of the CDR3: TGCGCCAGCAGCTTCGGACAGGGCGGGTATAGCTACACCTTC. Translation: CASSFGQGGYSYTF.

This chain joins TRBV2 and TRBJ2-1; 7 bases are shared with TRBD1. Germline V lookup: CDR1 SNHLY, CDR2 FYNNEI. J lost 4 bases, V lost 3 bases, and 6 bases had no gene match. This CDR3 contains 15 residues. The CDR3 bases are TGTGCCAGCAGTGATAGGGACAGCGCGTACAATGAGCAGTTCTTC. It yields the protein CASSDRDSAYNEQFF. Based on the CDR3 plus reference TRBV2 and TRBJ2-1, the full variable domain is EPEVTQTPSHQVTQMGQEVILRCVPISNHLYFYWYRQILGQKVEFLVSFYNNEISEKSEIFDDQFSVERPDGSNFTLKIRSTKLEDSAMYFCASSDRDSAYNEQFFGPGTRLTVL.

J is TRBJ1-1 and V is TRBV29-1; perhaps TRBD1 as D (6 bases). V was pared by 3 bases and J by 0 bases, with 8 bases between. Germline CDR1 and CDR2: SQVTM and ANQGSEA. This CDR3 has 13 residues. This chain's CDR3 is CSVDGQLNTEAFF. CDR3 coding DNA: TGCAGCGTTGATGGACAGCTGAACACTGAAGCTTTCTTT.

The chain couples TRBV7-7 to TRBJ2-5, with D possibly being TRBD2 (6 bases). The germline V and J ends were trimmed by 5 bases and 5 bases, with 15 bases remaining between them. The CDR3 length is 14 residues. Germline CDR1 reads SSHAT; CDR2 reads FNYEAQ (reference sequence). The CDR3 coding sequence is TGTGCCAGCAGCCCCCGCACTAGCTTGGAGACCCAGTACTTC. Protein sequence: CASSPRTSLETQYF.

This clone was found once. Here the CDR3 DNA reads TGCGCCAGCAGCCGAGCCAGACAGGGAGGCACTGAAGCTTTCTTT. It is translated as CASSRARQGGTEAFF. The chain has TRBV5-1 and TRBJ1-1, with 7 bases fitting TRBD1. J was trimmed by 4 bases and V by 4 bases; bases with no gene match: 10. CDR1 is SGHRS and CDR2 is YFSETQ in the germline V gene. The CDR3 totals 15 residues.

This rearrangement joins TRBV5-1 to TRBJ2-1, with 10 bases matching TRBD1. Trimming removed 2 bases from V and 4 bases from J; junction bases left unmatched: 12. The germline gives CDR1 SGHRS, CDR2 YFSETQ. The CDR3 consists of 18 residues. DNA for the CDR3: TGCGCCAGCAGCTTAGTCCCGGGACAGGGGAACCTATACAATGAGCAGTTCTTC. It specifies CASSLVPGQGNLYNEQFF.

The rearrangement uses TRBV6-5 and TRBJ2-3; the match to TRBD2 covers 10 bases. From germline, CDR1 is MNHEY and CDR2 SVGAGI. With 6 bases clipped from V and 2 bases from J, the junction kept 5 bases outside the gene matches. This CDR3 spans 15 amino acids. The CDR3, as DNA: TGTGCCAGCAGCTCTAGCGGGGGACCCACAGATACGCAGTATTTT. Translating gives CASSSSGGPTDTQYF.

The chain carries TRBV19 and TRBJ1-5, with a possible D match to TRBD1 (6 bases). Trimming pared 3 bases from V and 2 bases from J, leaving 14 bases between. CDR1 LNHDA and CDR2 SQIVND come from the germline V gene (reference sequence). The CDR3 length is 16 residues. The CDR3 sequence: CASSIRRGEGNQPQHF. The CDR3 bases are TGTGCCAGTAGTATTCGCAGGGGAGAAGGCAATCAGCCCCAGCATTTT.

The J gene is TRBJ2-5, the V gene TRBV5-1, with TRBD2 identical over 11 bases. CDR1 and CDR2 (germline): SGHRS, YFSETQ. There are 15 residues in the CDR3. The V gene end was trimmed by 5 bases and the J gene end by 4 bases; junction bases not matched to a gene: 7. The CDR3 loop is CASSGSGGARETQYF. CDR3 bases: TGCGCCAGCAGTGGTAGCGGGGGGGCCCGAGAGACCCAGTACTTC. The whole variable domain, filled in from reference TRBV5-1 and TRBJ2-5, reads KAGVTQTPRYLIKTRGQQVTLSCSPISGHRSVSWYQQTPGQGLQFLFEYFSETQRNKGNFPGRFSGRQFSNSRSEMNVSTLELGDSALYLCASSGSGGARETQYFGPGTRLLVL.